This passage covers 15 T cell receptor beta chains from one sample sequenced in a study of blood T cell repertoires in COVID-19. The protocol was immunoSEQ multiplex PCR, while the TCRdb copy is restricted to in-frame clones and leaves out a portion. The table has under 250,000 clones, 85% seen once; the top ten hold over 2%. Sequencing was done on a sample of peripheral blood. The receptor set was obtained from a woman in her 70s with COVID-19, enrolled during active disease.

The chain couples TRBV7-8 to TRBJ1-1; D remains unclear. The ends were cut back, 6 bases at V and 1 base at J, with 12 bases in the middle. Germline CDR1 and CDR2: SGHVS and FQNEAQ. The CDR3 spans 14 residues. CDR3 residues: CASRTRETNTEAFF. For the CDR3, the DNA is TGTGCCAGCAGGACCCGGGAGACGAACACTGAAGCTTTCTTT.

This chain links TRBV19 with TRBJ1-4; D is uncertain. The V gene lost 6 bases and the J gene lost 4 bases, with 18 bases spanning the gap. The CDR3 is 16 residues long. Germline loops: CDR1 LNHDA, CDR2 SQIVND (reference sequence). The CDR3 protein is CASSFRERNYNEKLFF. CDR3 coding DNA: TGTGCCAGTAGCTTCCGGGAGCGGAACTATAATGAAAAACTGTTTTTT.

The chain joins TRBV7-8 to TRBJ2-3; the match to TRBD2 covers 10 bases. Germline V gene data show CDR1 as SGHVS and CDR2 as FQNEAQ. J was trimmed by 0 bases and V by 0 bases; bases with no gene match: 3. This CDR3 is built from 17 residues. The DNA of the CDR3 is TGTGCCAGCAGCTTAGCTCTGACTAGCGGGAGCACAGATACGCAGTATTTT. Protein product: CASSLALTSGSTDTQYF.

The chain is built from TRBV11-3 and TRBJ1-6; tentatively, D is TRBD1 (5 bases). There are 15 residues in the CDR3. Germline CDR1 reads SGHNT; CDR2 reads YENEEA. V dropped 7 bases and J dropped 2 bases, with 12 bases sitting between them. The CDR3 DNA sequence: TGTGCCAGCACTCCAGGGTTGACCTATAATTCACCCCTCCACTTT. It codes for CASTPGLTYNSPLHF.

The chain links TRBV6-5 to TRBJ2-7; 8 nucleotides align to TRBD1. The CDR3 spans 12 residues. Germline V gene lookup returns CDR1 MNHEY and CDR2 SVGAGI. J was trimmed by 1 base and V by 10 bases; bases with no gene match: 3. DNA of the CDR3: TGTGCCATCAGGGGGCGGTCCTACGAGCAGTACTTC. Residues: CAIRGRSYEQYF.

The chain uses TRBV7-2 and TRBJ1-3; D is unresolved. Trimming removed 1 base from V and 1 base from J, with 8 bases in between. This CDR3 has 15 amino acids. Germline CDR1 SGHTA, CDR2 FQGNSA. CDR3 sequence reads: CASSLVGDSGNTIYF. In DNA, the CDR3 is TGTGCCAGCAGCTTAGTTGGAGATTCTGGAAACACCATATATTTT. The full variable domain, completed using reference TRBV7-2 and TRBJ1-3, is GAGVSQSPSNKVTEKGKDVELRCDPISGHTALYWYRQSLGQGLEFLIYFQGNSAPDKSGLPSDRFSAERTGGSVSTLTIQRTQQEDSAVYLCASSLVGDSGNTIYFGEGSWLTVV.

The gene calls are TRBV7-8 and TRBJ2-2; a possible D gene is TRBD2 (5 bases). Germline-derived CDR1 and CDR2 are SGHVS and FQNEAQ. Trimming shortened V by 1 base and J by 3 bases, and 12 bases separated the two germline ends. This CDR3 is 16 amino acids long. Written as DNA, the CDR3 is TGTGCCAGCAGCTTAGTTCCGGGGTATGACACCGGGGAGCTGTTTTTT. As protein: CASSLVPGYDTGELFF.

The DNA of the CDR3 is TGTGCCAGCAGCCTGACAGGAGATCAGCCCCAGCATTTT. Translated, it gives CASSLTGDQPQHF. This chain links TRBV7-9 with TRBJ1-5; weak D call: TRBD1 (6 bases). Trimming took 5 bases from V and 5 from J, leaving 10 bases between them. This CDR3 is built from 13 residues. The germline gives CDR1 SEHNR, CDR2 FQNEAQ (reference sequence).

The genes are TRBV11-2 and TRBJ2-7; D is perhaps TRBD2 (6 bases). CDR3 length: 16 amino acids. V gave up 7 bases and J gave up 0 bases, with 19 bases separating them. Germline V gene sequence: CDR1 SGHAT, CDR2 FQNNGV. This chain's CDR3 is CASTQIGGSNSYEQYF. The CDR3 region has the DNA TGTGCCAGCACCCAGATTGGGGGGTCCAACTCCTACGAGCAGTACTTC.

The V call is TRBV6-2 or TRBV6-3, the J call TRBJ2-4; TRBD1 agrees at 9 bases. The V gene end was trimmed by 2 bases and the J gene end by 3 bases; junction bases not matched to a gene: 2. The CDR3 covers 15 residues. Germline V lookup: CDR1 MNHEY, CDR2 SVGEGT. The CDR3 sequence is CASSYRDRVKNIQYF. CDR3 nucleotide sequence: TGTGCCAGCAGTTACCGGGACAGGGTCAAAAACATTCAGTACTTC.

The V gene is TRBV19, the J gene TRBJ2-7; TRBD2 agrees at 7 bases. Germline CDR1 and CDR2: LNHDA and SQIVND (reference sequence). V lost 3 bases, J lost 3 bases, and 8 bases stayed unmatched. The CDR3 contains 15 residues. CDR3 loop: CASSMVREDHYEQYF. CDR3 in DNA: TGTGCCAGTAGTATGGTCCGGGAGGACCACTACGAGCAGTACTTC.

The chain carries TRBV6-4 and TRBJ2-7; a possible D gene is TRBD2 (6 bases). Germline loops: CDR1 MRHNA, CDR2 SNTAGT. Trimming stripped 7 bases from V and 0 bases from J, with 22 bases between. The CDR3 totals 17 residues. The CDR3 region has the DNA TGTGCCAGCATCGAACCATGGCTAGCGAGGGGCTCCTACGAGCAGTACTTC. This encodes CASIEPWLARGSYEQYF.

Comments on this clone: The sample carries other DNA sequences with the same CDR3. This chain's CDR3 is CASSSQGTDTQYF. CDR3 coding DNA: TGCGCCAGCAGTTCACAGGGTACAGATACGCAGTATTTT. The chain combines TRBV5-1 with TRBJ2-3; D may be TRBD1 (6 bases). Germline V lookup: CDR1 SGHRS, CDR2 YFSETQ. This CDR3 has 13 amino acids. The germline V and J ends were trimmed by 5 bases and 3 bases, with 10 bases remaining between them.

The rearrangement uses TRBV9 and TRBJ1-2; 8 bases are shared with TRBD1. Germline CDR1 reads SGDLS; CDR2 reads YYNGEE. V gave up 0 bases and J gave up 11 bases; unmatched junction bases: 18. CDR3 length: 17 amino acids. This CDR3 is CASSVAGAGQALGGYTF. The CDR3 nucleotides read TGTGCCAGCAGCGTAGCCGGGGCGGGACAGGCCCTCGGTGGTTACACCTTC.

V is TRBV6-1 and J is TRBJ1-5, with 8 bases matching TRBD1. CDR1 MNHNS and CDR2 SASEGT come from the germline V gene. With 1 base clipped from V and 4 bases from J, the junction kept 3 bases outside the gene matches. CDR3 length: 15 residues. CDR3 nucleotides: TGTGCCAGCAGTGAAGACAGGGGGACAAATCAGCCCCAGCATTTT. Translated: CASSEDRGTNQPQHF.